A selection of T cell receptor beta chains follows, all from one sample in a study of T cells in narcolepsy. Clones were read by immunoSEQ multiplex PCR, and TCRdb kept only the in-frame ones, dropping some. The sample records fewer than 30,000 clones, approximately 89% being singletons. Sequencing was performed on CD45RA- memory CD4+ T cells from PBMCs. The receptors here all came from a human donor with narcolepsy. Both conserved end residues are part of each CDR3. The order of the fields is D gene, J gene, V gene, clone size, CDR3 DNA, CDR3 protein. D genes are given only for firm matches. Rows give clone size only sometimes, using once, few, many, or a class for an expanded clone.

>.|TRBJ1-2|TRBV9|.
TGTGCCAGCAGCGTAGAGGGGTCACGGAGCGATGGCTACACCTTC
CASSVEGSRSDGYTF
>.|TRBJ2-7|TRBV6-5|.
TGTGCCAGCAGCCGGGGTGGGGAGCAGTACTTC
CASSRGGEQYF
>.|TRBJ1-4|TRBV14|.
TGTGCCAGCAGCCAAGAAGCTCCAGGGGCGTCTAATGAAAAACTGTTTTTT
CASSQEAPGASNEKLFF
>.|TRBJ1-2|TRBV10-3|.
TGTGCCATCAAGGGGGGGGCGCAGGACTATGGCTACACCTTC
CAIKGGAQDYGYTF
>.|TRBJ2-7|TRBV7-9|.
TGTGCCAGCAGCTTAGTTCAAGCCTCGGACAGAGCCTACGAGCAGTACTTC
CASSLVQASDRAYEQYF
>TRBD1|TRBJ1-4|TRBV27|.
TGTGCCAGTACCCGACAGGGCAAAAGTGAAAAACTGTTTTTT
CASTRQGKSEKLFF
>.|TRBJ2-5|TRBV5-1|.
TGCGCCAGCAGCTACTCGGCGGGAGAGACCCAGTACTTC
CASSYSAGETQYF
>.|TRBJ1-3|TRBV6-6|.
TGTGCCAGCAGCCGCAGCGAACACGGAAACACCATATATTTT
CASSRSEHGNTIYF
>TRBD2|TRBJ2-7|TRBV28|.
TGTGCCAGCAGTTTTATGGGACTAGCGGGAACCTACGAGCAGTACTTC
CASSFMGLAGTYEQYF
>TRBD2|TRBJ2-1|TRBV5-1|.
TGCGCCAGCAGCTTGGGAAGCGGGAGGGCCTACAATGAGCAGTTCTTC
CASSLGSGRAYNEQFF
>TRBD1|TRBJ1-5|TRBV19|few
TGTGCCAGTAGTATGGGGCGGACAGGCGAGAATCAGCCCCAGCATTTT
CASSMGRTGENQPQHF
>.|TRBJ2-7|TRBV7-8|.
TGTGCCAGCGGAGGACGCCAGGCCTACGAGCAGTACTTC
CASGGRQAYEQYF
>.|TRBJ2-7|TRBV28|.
TGTGCCAGCAGTTTGACAGGCGCCTACGAGCAGTACTTC
CASSLTGAYEQYF
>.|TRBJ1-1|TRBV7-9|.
TGTGCCAGCAGGACACAGGGTCAGGCCTCTGAAGCTTTCTTT
CASRTQGQASEAFF
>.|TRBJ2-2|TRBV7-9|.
TGTGCCAGCAGCTTATTGGTAGCGGACCACACCGGGGAGCTGTTTTTT
CASSLLVADHTGELFF
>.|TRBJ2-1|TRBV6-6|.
TGTGCCAGCAGTTACCCGCCCCCTAGAGGAGATGAGCAGTTCTTC
CASSYPPPRGDEQFF
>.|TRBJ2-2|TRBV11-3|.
TGTGCCAGCAGAGCTTCAAGGAACACCGGGGAGCTGTTTTTT
CASRASRNTGELFF